This entry describes one T cell receptor (beta chain). The antigen remains unidentified. The sample originates from a study of memory CD4+ T cells and cytomegalovirus serostatus. Study-level findings and limits: The CMV-associated TCR signature appears largely within the CD4+ memory repertoire. Each of approximately 73 CMV-associated TCRbeta sequences occurred in one to five individuals.

The sort gate was single viable CD3+CD4+CD8-CD45RO+ cells for memory CD4+ T cells. Positive selection with CD4 microbeads enriched total CD4+ T cells. The V gene lost 5 bases and the J gene lost 0 bases, with 15 bases spanning the gap. The germline gives CDR1 SGHTA, CDR2 FQGTGA. This CDR3 contains 16 residues. Original data processing: Out-of-frame sequences were removed, leaving 2,000,000 or so distinct TCRbeta sequences. Sequencing used immunoSEQ multiplex PCR; TCRdb keeps in-frame clones, though not all of them. V and J calls and clone size are those listed in that table; D and trimming were worked out from the DNA. The sample includes about 64,000 clones, roughly 80% seen only once; the top ten take 0.88%.

This receptor was obtained from an adult in good health and CMV-seronegative. The chain has TRBV7-3 and TRBJ2-3; maybe TRBD2 (6 bases). The sequenced sample was memory CD4+ T cells from blood. As DNA, the CDR3 is TGTGCCAGCAGCCCATTTAGCGGATCTAGCACAGATACGCAGTATTTT. It codes for CASSPFSGSSTDTQYF.